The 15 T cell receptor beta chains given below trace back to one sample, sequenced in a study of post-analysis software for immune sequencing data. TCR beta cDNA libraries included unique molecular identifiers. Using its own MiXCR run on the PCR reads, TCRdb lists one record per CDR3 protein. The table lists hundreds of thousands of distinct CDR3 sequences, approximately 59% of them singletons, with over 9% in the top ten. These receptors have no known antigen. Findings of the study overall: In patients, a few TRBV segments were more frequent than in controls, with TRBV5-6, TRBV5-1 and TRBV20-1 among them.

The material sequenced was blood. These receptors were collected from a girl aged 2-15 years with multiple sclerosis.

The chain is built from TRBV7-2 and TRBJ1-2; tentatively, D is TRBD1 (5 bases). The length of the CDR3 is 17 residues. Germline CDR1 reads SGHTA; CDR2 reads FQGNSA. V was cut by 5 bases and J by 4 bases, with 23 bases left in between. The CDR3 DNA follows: TGTGCCAGCAGCGTAATAATCCCGGGACCCTTGGGCTATGGCTACACCTTC. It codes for CASSVIIPGPLGYGYTF.

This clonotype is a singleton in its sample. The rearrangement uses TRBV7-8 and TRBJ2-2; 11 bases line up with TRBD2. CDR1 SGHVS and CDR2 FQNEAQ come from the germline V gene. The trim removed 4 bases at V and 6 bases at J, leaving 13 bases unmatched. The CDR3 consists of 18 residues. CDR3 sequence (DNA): TGTGCCAGCAGCTCCAAAACCCGGGGGACTAGCGGTTCCGGGGAGCTGTTTTTT. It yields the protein CASSSKTRGTSGSGELFF.

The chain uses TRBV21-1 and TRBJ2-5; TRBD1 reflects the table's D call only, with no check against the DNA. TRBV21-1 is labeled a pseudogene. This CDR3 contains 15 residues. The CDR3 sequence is CASSKVGQAQETQYF. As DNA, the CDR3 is TGTGCCAGCAGCAAAGTTGGACAGGCCCAAGAGACCCAGTACTTC.

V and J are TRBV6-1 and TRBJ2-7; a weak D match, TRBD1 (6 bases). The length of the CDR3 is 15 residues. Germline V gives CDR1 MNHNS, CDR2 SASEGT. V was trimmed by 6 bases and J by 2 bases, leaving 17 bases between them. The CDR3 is CASSAQGPWAYEQYF. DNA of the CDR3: TGTGCCAGCAGCGCACAGGGCCCCTGGGCCTACGAGCAGTACTTC.

In DNA, the CDR3 is TGTGCCAGCAGCTCGCTAGCGGGGGAAGAGACCCAGTACTTC. This encodes CASSSLAGEETQYF. The chain recombines TRBV7-3 with TRBJ2-5, with 10 nucleotides matching TRBD2. J was trimmed by 3 bases and V by 4 bases; bases with no gene match: 2. Germline V gene lookup returns CDR1 SGHTA and CDR2 FQGTGA. The CDR3 has 14 residues.

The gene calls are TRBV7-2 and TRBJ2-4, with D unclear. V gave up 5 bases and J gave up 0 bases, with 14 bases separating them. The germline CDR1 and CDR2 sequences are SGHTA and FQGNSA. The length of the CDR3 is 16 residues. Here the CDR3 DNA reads TGTGCCAGCAGCGCCCTACCCAGTCTAGCCAAAAACATTCAGTACTTC. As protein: CASSALPSLAKNIQYF. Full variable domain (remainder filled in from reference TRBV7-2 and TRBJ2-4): GAGVSQSPSNKVTEKGKDVELRCDPISGHTALYWYRQSLGQGLEFLIYFQGNSAPDKSGLPSDRFSAERTGGSVSTLTIQRTQQEDSAVYLCASSALPSLAKNIQYFGAGTRLSVL.

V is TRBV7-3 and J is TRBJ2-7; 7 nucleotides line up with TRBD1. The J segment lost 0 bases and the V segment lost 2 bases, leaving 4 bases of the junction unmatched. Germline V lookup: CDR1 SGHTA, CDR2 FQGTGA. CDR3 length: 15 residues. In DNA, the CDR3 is TGTGCCAGCAGCTTACGTCCAGGGGGCTCCTACGAGCAGTACTTC. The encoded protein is CASSLRPGGSYEQYF.

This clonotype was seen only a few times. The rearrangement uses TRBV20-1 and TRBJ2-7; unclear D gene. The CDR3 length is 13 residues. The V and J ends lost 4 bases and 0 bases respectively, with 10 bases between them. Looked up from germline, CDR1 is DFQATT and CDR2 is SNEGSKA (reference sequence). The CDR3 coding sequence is TGCAGTGCTATGGTGGCTACCTCCTACGAGCAGTACTTC. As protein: CSAMVATSYEQYF.

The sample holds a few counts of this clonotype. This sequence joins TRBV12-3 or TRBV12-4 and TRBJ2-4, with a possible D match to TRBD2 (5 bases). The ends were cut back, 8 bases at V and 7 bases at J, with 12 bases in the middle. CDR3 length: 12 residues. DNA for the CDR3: TGTGCCAGCTCCCCCCCGGGGAACATTCAGTACTTC. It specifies CASSPPGNIQYF.

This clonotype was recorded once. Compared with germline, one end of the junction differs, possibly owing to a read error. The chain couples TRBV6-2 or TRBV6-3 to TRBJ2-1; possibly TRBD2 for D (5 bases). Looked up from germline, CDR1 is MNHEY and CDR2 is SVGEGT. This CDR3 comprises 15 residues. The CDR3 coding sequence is TGTGCCAGCGGTTACTCGTCCCCCAGCGGCAATGAGCAGTTCTTC. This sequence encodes CASGYSSPSGNEQFF.

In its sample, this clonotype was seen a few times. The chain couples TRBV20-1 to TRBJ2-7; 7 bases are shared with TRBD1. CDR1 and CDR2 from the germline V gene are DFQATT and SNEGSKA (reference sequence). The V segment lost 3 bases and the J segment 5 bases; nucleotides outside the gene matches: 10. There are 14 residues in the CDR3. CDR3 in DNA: TGCAGTGCTAGGATGACAGGGAGAAGCGACGAGCAGTACTTC. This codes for CSARMTGRSDEQYF.

CDR3 amino acids: CASSTREGQGIYEQYF. The DNA of the CDR3 is TGCGCCAGCAGTACGCGCGAAGGACAGGGGATATACGAGCAGTACTTC. V usage is TRBV5-1 and J usage is TRBJ2-7; 9 bases match TRBD1. With V trimmed by 5 bases and J by 4 bases, 13 bases remained unmatched. In germline, CDR1 is SGHRS, CDR2 YFSETQ. This CDR3 region has 16 residues.

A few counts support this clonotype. CDR3 loop: CASSLGITQETQYF. CDR3 bases: TGTGCCAGCAGTTTAGGCATCACCCAAGAGACCCAGTACTTC. The chain recombines TRBV12-3 or TRBV12-4 with TRBJ2-5; D uncertain. The CDR3 runs to 14 residues. Trimming took off 1 base at V and 1 base at J, with 7 bases between the two ends.

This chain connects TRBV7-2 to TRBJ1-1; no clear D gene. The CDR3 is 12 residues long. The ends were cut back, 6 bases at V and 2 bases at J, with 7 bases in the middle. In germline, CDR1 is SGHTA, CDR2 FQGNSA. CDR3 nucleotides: TGTGCCAGCAGGGCCGACAACACTGAAGCTTTCTTT. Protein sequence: CASRADNTEAFF.

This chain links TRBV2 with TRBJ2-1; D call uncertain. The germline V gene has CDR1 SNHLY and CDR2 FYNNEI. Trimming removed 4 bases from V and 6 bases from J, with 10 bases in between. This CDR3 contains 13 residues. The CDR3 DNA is TGTGCCAGCAGTGGTACGGACGCCAATGAGCAGTTCTTC. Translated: CASSGTDANEQFF.